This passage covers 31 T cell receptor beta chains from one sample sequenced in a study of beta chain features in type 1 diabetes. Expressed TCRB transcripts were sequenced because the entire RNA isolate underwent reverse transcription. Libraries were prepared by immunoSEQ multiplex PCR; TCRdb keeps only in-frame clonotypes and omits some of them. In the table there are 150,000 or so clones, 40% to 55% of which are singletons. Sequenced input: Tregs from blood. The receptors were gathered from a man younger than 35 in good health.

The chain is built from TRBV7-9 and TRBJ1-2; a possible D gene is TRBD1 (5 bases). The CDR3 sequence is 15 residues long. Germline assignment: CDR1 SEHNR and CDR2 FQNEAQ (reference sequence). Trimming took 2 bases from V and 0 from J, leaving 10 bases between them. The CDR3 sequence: CASSLLAGTNYGYTF. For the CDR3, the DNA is TGTGCCAGCAGCTTATTGGCAGGGACTAACTATGGCTACACCTTC.

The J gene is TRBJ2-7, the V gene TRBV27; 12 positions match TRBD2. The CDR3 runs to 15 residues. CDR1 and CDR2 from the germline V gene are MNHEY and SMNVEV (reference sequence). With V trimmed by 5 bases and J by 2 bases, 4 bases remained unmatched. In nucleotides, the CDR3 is TGTGCCAGCAGTACTCCTAGCGGGGGGGCCTACGAGCAGTACTTC. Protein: CASSTPSGGAYEQYF.

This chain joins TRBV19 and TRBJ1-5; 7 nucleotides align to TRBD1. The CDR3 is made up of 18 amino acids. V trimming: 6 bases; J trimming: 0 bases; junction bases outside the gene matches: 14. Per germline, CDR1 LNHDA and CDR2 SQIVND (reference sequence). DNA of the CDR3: TGTGCCAGTAGCCAACAGGGGCCGGGGATCTATAGCAATCAGCCCCAGCATTTT. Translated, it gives CASSQQGPGIYSNQPQHF.

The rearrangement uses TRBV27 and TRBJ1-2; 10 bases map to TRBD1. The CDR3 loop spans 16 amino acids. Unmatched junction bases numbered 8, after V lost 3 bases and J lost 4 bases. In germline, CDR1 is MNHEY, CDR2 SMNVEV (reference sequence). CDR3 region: CASSFAGTGVSYGYTF. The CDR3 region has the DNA TGTGCCAGCAGTTTTGCCGGGACAGGGGTGAGCTATGGCTACACCTTC.

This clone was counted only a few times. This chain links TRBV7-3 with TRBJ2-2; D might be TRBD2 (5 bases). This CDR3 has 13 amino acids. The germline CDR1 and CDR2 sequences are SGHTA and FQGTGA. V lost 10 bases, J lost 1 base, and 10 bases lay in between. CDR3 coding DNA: TGTGCCACGGGGAGCAGGAACACCGGGGAGCTGTTTTTT. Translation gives CATGSRNTGELFF.

CDR3 amino acids: CASSRSQQENQPQHF. CDR3 sequence (DNA): TGTGCCAGTAGTAGATCCCAACAGGAGAATCAGCCCCAGCATTTT. V gene TRBV19 combines with J gene TRBJ1-5; D possibly corresponds to TRBD1 (5 bases). Per the germline V gene, CDR1 is LNHDA and CDR2 is SQIVND (reference sequence). This CDR3 region has 15 residues. Trimming pared 4 bases from V and 4 bases from J, leaving 14 bases between.

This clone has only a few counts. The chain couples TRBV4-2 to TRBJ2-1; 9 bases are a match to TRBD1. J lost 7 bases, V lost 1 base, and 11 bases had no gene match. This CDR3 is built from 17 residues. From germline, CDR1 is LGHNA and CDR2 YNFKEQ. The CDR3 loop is CASSQGLSGQGGNEQFF. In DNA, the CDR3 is TGTGCCAGCAGCCAAGGATTGTCGGGACAGGGTGGAAATGAGCAGTTCTTC.

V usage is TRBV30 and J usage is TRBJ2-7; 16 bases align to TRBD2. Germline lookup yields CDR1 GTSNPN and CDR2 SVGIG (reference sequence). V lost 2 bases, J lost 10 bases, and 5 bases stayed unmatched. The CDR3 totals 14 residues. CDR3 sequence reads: CAWSTGLAGGFQYF. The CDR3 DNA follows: TGTGCCTGGAGTACGGGACTAGCGGGAGGGTTTCAGTACTTC.

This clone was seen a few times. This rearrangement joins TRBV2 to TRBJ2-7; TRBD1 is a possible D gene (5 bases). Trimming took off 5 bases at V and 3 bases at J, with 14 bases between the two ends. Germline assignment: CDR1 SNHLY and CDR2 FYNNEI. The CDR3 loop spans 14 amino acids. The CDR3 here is CASSQTTRGYEQYF. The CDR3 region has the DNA TGTGCCAGCAGTCAAACGACAAGGGGCTACGAGCAGTACTTC.

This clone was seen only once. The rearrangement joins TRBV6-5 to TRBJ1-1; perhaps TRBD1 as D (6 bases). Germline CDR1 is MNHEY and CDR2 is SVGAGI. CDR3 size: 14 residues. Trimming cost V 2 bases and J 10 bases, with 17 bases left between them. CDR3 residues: CASSYAAGARGAFF. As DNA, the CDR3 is TGTGCCAGCAGTTACGCGGCAGGGGCCCGAGGAGCTTTCTTT.

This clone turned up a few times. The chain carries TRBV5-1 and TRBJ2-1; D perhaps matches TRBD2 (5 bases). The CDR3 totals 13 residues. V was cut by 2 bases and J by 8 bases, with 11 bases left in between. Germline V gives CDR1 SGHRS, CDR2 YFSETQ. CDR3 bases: TGCGCCAGCAGCTTCGGGGTACCCGATGAGCAGTTCTTC. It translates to CASSFGVPDEQFF. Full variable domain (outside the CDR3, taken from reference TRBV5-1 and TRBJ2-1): KAGVTQTPRYLIKTRGQQVTLSCSPISGHRSVSWYQQTPGQGLQFLFEYFSETQRNKGNFPGRFSGRQFSNSRSEMNVSTLELGDSALYLCASSFGVPDEQFFGPGTRLTVL.

The CDR3 nucleotides read TGCGCCAGCAGCTTAAGTACAGGGGGGAATGGCTACACCTTC. Translating it yields CASSLSTGGNGYTF. V is TRBV5-1 and J is TRBJ1-2; 8 nucleotides line up with TRBD1. Germline assignment: CDR1 SGHRS and CDR2 YFSETQ. The junction had 6 bases not matched to a gene; V was cut back by 2 bases and J by 6 bases. CDR3 length equals 14 residues. Full variable domain (outside the CDR3, taken from reference TRBV5-1 and TRBJ1-2): KAGVTQTPRYLIKTRGQQVTLSCSPISGHRSVSWYQQTPGQGLQFLFEYFSETQRNKGNFPGRFSGRQFSNSRSEMNVSTLELGDSALYLCASSLSTGGNGYTFGSGTRLTVV.

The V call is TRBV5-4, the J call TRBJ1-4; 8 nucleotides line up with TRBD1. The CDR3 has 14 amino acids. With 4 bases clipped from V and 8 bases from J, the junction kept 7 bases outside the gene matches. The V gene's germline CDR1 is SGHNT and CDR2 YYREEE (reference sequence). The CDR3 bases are TGTGCCAGCAGCGACCGGGACAGGCGCGAAAAACTGTTTTTT. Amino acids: CASSDRDRREKLFF. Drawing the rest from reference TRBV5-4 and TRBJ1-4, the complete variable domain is ETGVTQSPTHLIKTRGQQVTLRCSSQSGHNTVSWYQQALGQGPQFIFQYYREEENGRGNFPPRFSGLQFPNYSSELNVNALELDDSALYLCASSDRDRREKLFFGSGTQLSVL.

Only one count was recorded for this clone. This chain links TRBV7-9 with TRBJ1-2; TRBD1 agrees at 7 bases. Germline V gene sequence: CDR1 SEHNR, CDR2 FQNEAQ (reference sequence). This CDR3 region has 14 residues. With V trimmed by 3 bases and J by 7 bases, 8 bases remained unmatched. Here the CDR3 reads CASSFRQGRSGYTF. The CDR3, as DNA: TGTGCCAGCAGCTTCCGACAGGGAAGGAGTGGCTACACCTTC.

The CDR3 coding sequence is TGTGCCAGTAGTATGGTGGCAGGGGGCGCCGAGGGTGGAGAGACCCAGTACTTC. Its protein product is CASSMVAGGAEGGETQYF. The V gene is TRBV19, the J gene TRBJ2-5; 8 bases fit TRBD1. The CDR3 has 18 amino acids. V shed 3 bases and J 4 bases; nucleotides not matched to a gene: 16. CDR1 and CDR2 from the germline V gene are LNHDA and SQIVND (reference sequence).

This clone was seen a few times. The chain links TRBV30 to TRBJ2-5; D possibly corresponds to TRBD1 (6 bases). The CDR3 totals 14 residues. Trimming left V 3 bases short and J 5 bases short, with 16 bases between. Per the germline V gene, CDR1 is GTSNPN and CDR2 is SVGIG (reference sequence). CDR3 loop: CAWSSWGLGETQYF. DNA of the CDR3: TGTGCCTGGAGCAGTTGGGGGCTCGGGGAGACCCAGTACTTC.

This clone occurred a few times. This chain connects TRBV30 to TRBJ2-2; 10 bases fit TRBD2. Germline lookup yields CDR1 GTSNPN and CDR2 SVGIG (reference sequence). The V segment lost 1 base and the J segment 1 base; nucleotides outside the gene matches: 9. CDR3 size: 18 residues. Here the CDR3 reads CAWSGPPPSGRNTGELFF. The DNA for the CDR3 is TGTGCCTGGAGTGGGCCCCCACCTAGCGGGAGGAACACCGGGGAGCTGTTTTTT.

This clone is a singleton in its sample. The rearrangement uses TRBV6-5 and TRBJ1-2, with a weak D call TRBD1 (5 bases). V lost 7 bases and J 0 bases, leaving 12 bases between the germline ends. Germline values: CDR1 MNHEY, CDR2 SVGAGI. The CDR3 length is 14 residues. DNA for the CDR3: TGTGCCAGCAAACTGGGACTATCTAACTATGGCTACACCTTC. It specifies CASKLGLSNYGYTF.

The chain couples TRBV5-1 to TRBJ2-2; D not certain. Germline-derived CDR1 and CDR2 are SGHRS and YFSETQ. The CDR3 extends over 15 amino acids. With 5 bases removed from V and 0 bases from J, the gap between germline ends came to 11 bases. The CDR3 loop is CASRFTDSNTGELFF. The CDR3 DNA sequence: TGCGCCAGCAGATTCACAGATTCGAACACCGGGGAGCTGTTTTTT.

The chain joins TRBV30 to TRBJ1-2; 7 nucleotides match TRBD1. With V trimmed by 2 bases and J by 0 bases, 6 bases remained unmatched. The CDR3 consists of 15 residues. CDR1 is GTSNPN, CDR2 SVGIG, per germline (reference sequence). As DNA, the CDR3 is TGTGCCTGGAGTCCGAGGGACAGACCTAACTATGGCTACACCTTC. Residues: CAWSPRDRPNYGYTF.

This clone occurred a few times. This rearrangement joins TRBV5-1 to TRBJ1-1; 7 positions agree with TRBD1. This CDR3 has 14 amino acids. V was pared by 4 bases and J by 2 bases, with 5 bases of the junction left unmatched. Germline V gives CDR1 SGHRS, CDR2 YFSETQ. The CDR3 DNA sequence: TGCGCCAGCAGCCGGGACAGCACTAACACTGAAGCTTTCTTT. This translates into CASSRDSTNTEAFF.

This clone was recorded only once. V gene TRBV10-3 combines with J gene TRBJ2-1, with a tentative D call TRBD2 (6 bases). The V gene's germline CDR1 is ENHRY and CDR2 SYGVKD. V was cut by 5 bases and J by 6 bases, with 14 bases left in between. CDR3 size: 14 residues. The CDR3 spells CAISRMAAGNEQFF. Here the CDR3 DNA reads TGTGCCATCAGTAGGATGGCAGCGGGCAATGAGCAGTTCTTC.

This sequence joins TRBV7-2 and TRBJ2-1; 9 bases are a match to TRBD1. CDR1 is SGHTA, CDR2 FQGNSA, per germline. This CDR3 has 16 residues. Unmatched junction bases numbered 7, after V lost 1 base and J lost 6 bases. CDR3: CASSLEHRGPTNEQFF. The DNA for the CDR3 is TGTGCCAGCAGCTTAGAACACAGGGGGCCAACCAATGAGCAGTTCTTC. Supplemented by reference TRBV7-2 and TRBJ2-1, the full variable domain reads GAGVSQSPSNKVTEKGKDVELRCDPISGHTALYWYRQSLGQGLEFLIYFQGNSAPDKSGLPSDRFSAERTGGSVSTLTIQRTQQEDSAVYLCASSLEHRGPTNEQFFGPGTRLTVL.

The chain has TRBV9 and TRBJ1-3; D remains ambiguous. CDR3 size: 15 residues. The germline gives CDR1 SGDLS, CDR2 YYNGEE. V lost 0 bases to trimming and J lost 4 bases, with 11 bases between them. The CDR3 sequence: CASSVVGSPGNTIYF. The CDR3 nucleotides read TGTGCCAGCAGCGTAGTGGGCAGTCCGGGAAACACCATATATTTT. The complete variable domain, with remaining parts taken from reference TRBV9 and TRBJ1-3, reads DSGVTQTPKHLITATGQRVTLRCSPRSGDLSVYWYQQSLDQGLQFLIQYYNGEERAKGNILERFSAQQFPDLHSELNLSSLELGDSALYFCASSVVGSPGNTIYFGEGSWLTVV.

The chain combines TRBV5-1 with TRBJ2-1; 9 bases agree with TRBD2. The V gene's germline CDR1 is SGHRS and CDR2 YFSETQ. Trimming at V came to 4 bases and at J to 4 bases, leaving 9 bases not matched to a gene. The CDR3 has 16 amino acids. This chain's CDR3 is CASSRTTAGGYNEQFF. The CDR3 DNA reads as TGCGCCAGCAGCCGGACCACAGCGGGAGGTTACAATGAGCAGTTCTTC.

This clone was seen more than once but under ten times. The CDR3 protein is CASSLDLGVFEAFF. The CDR3, as DNA: TGTGCCAGCAGCTTAGATCTTGGAGTTTTTGAAGCTTTCTTT. The chain couples TRBV7-9 to TRBJ1-1; D is unresolved. V dropped 1 base and J dropped 7 bases, with 13 bases sitting between them. CDR3 length: 14 amino acids. Germline lookup yields CDR1 SEHNR and CDR2 FQNEAQ (reference sequence).

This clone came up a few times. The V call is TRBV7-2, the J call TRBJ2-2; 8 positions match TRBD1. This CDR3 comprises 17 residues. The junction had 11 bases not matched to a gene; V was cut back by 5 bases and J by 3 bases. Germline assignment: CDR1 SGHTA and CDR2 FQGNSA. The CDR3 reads CASSLLGQGAYTGELFF. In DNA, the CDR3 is TGTGCCAGCAGCCTCCTCGGCCAGGGGGCATACACCGGGGAGCTGTTTTTT.

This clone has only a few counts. As DNA, the CDR3 is TGTGCCAGCAGCACACAGGGATTTAATGAAAAACTGTTTTTT. This codes for CASSTQGFNEKLFF. This sequence joins TRBV7-9 and TRBJ1-4, with TRBD1 as a possible D gene (6 bases). Trimming shortened V by 5 bases and J by 4 bases, and 11 bases separated the two germline ends. This CDR3 region has 14 residues. The germline CDR1 and CDR2 sequences are SEHNR and FQNEAQ (reference sequence).

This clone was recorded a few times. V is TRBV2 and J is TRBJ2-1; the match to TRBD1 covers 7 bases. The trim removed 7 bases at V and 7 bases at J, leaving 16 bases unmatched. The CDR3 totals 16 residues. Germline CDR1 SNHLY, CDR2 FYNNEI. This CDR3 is CASKGFRDSRSNEQFF. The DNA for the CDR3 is TGTGCCAGCAAGGGTTTTCGGGACAGTAGGTCTAATGAGCAGTTCTTC.

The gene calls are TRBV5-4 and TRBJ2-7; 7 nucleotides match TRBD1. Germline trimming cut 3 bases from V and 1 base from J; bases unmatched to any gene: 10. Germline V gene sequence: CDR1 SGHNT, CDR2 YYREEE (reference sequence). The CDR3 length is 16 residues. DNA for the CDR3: TGTGCCAGCAGCTCCCCCCGGGACAGCCTATCCTACGAGCAGTACTTC. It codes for CASSSPRDSLSYEQYF.

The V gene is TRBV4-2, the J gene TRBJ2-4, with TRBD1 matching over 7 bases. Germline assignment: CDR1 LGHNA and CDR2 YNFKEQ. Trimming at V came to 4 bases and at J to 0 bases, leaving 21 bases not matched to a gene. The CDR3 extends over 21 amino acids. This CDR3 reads CASSLLTRAGGRKEAKNIQYF. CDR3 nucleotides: TGTGCCAGCAGCCTCCTCACCAGGGCAGGGGGAAGAAAGGAAGCCAAAAACATTCAGTACTTC.